This T cell receptor (beta chain) comes out of a study of shared clonotypes between healthy human individuals. Study-wide results and limits: A reduction in generation probabilities was seen for non-shared clonotypes relative to those shared by all four donors.

The material for each subset, its genomic DNA, was split evenly across several immunoSEQ plates. Here immunoSEQ multiplex PCR was the method, and the copy in TCRdb shows in-frame clones only, minus some. The sample shows about 2,200,000 clones, approximately 94% of them seen only once. CDR3 length: 15 amino acids. The germline CDR1 and CDR2 sequences are LNHNV and YYDKDF (reference sequence). With 1 base removed from V and 4 bases from J, the gap between germline ends came to 13 bases. Selected positively for CCR7 and CD45RO-negative, naive CD8 cells excluded terminally differentiated effector memory CD45RA+ cells. Concerning this clone: Antigen specificity is unknown.

The chain recombines TRBV15 with TRBJ1-2; D gene unclear. The sequenced sample was naive CD8+ T cells from PBMCs. The TCR sequence derives from a man younger than 30 in good health. Some clones in this sample may be carry-over from other donors' samples. The CDR3 loop reads CATSRGPLASYGYTF. CDR3 sequence (DNA): TGTGCCACCAGCAGAGGTCCCCTGGCCTCCTATGGCTACACCTTC.